The 9 T cell receptor beta chains below all came from one sample that was sequenced in a study of Graves' ophthalmopathy and Graves' hyperthyroidism. The authors amplified TCR beta CDR3 regions from RNA transcripts. RT-PCR was first run with HTBI primers, then multiplex PCR in a second round. Using its own MiXCR run on the multiplex PCR reads, TCRdb lists one record per CDR3 protein. The table has some 160,000 distinct CDR3 sequences, around 39% seen once; the top ten hold nearly 9%. Material: peripheral blood. These TCRs come from a man under 40 with Graves' ophthalmopathy.

This clonotype was observed at least ten times. The J gene is TRBJ2-5, the V gene TRBV24-1; TRBD1 is a possible D gene (6 bases). Per germline, CDR1 KGHDR and CDR2 SFDVKD. This CDR3 region has 15 residues. V lost 5 bases and J 0 bases, leaving 12 bases between the germline ends. Here the CDR3 DNA reads TGTGCCACCAGTGCCCCCACAGGGTACCAAGAGACCCAGTACTTC. Translated: CATSAPTGYQETQYF.

The rearrangement joins TRBV20-1 to TRBJ2-5; TRBD2 aligns across 10 bases. The V gene end was trimmed by 4 bases and the J gene end by 5 bases; junction bases not matched to a gene: 4. Germline V gene lookup returns CDR1 DFQATT and CDR2 SNEGSKA (reference sequence). The CDR3 consists of 13 residues. DNA of the CDR3: TGCAGTGCTATTACTAGCGGGACCGAGACCCAGTACTTC. This sequence encodes CSAITSGTETQYF.

This chain joins TRBV6-5 and TRBJ1-1, with a tentative D call TRBD1 (6 bases). The germline CDR1 and CDR2 sequences are MNHEY and SVGAGI. The V gene lost 2 bases and the J gene lost 4 bases, with 14 bases spanning the gap. This CDR3 spans 15 amino acids. The CDR3 reads CASSYGAGVGTEAFF. DNA of the CDR3: TGTGCCAGCAGTTACGGGGCAGGGGTAGGCACTGAAGCTTTCTTT.

This clonotype showed up many times. The gene calls are TRBV19 and TRBJ1-2, with no clear D. Germline lookup yields CDR1 LNHDA and CDR2 SQIVND (reference sequence). Trimming left V 0 bases short and J 6 bases short, with 11 bases between. The CDR3 loop spans 14 amino acids. CDR3 protein: CASSIEEVSHGYTF. In DNA, the CDR3 is TGTGCCAGTAGTATAGAGGAGGTTTCCCATGGCTACACCTTC.

At least ten counts were recorded for this clonotype. V usage is TRBV28 and J usage is TRBJ2-5, with D unresolved. In germline, CDR1 is MDHEN, CDR2 SYDVKM. V lost 3 bases and J lost 13, with 18 bases in between. This CDR3 is 13 amino acids long. CDR3 nucleotide sequence: TGTGCCAGCAGTTTGAACCTTTTTGCCCCGCGGTACTTC. This sequence encodes CASSLNLFAPRYF. Variable domain in full (rest from reference TRBV28 and TRBJ2-5): DVKVTQSSRYLVKRTGEKVFLECVQDMDHENMFWYRQDPGLGLRLIYFSYDVKMKEKGDIPEGYSVSREKKERFSLILESASTNQTSMYLCASSLNLFAPRYFGPGTRLLVL.

In its sample, this clonotype was seen many times. The chain joins TRBV6-1 to TRBJ2-2; D may be TRBD1 (5 bases). V shed 5 bases and J shed 0 bases, with 13 bases lying between them. Germline CDR1 and CDR2: MNHNS and SASEGT. The CDR3 contains 16 residues. The CDR3 DNA reads TGTGCCAGCAGTCCGAGGAAGGGGACGAACACCGGGGAGCTGTTTTTT. The encoded protein is CASSPRKGTNTGELFF.

In its sample, this clonotype was seen many times. The chain joins TRBV6-2 or TRBV6-3 to TRBJ2-5; 8 bases are a match to TRBD2. The germline V gene encodes CDR1 MNHEY and CDR2 SVGEGT. The CDR3 totals 15 residues. V shed 2 bases, J shed 1 base, and the junction held 3 bases outside the gene matches. The CDR3 loop reads CASSYPGGSQETQYF. For the CDR3, the DNA is TGTGCCAGCAGTTACCCGGGGGGGAGCCAAGAGACCCAGTACTTC.

The V and J genes are TRBV20-1 and TRBJ2-5; 7 bases agree with TRBD1. Per the germline V gene, CDR1 is DFQATT and CDR2 is SNEGSKA (reference sequence). J lost 3 bases, V lost 5 bases, and 0 bases had no gene match. The CDR3 has 11 residues. CDR3 in DNA: TGCAGTGCTGACAGGGAAGAGACCCAGTACTTC. Its protein product is CSADREETQYF.

CDR3 in amino acids: CASSPDRTNYGYTF. As DNA, the CDR3 is TGTGCCAGCAGCCCGGACAGAACTAACTATGGCTACACCTTC. The rearrangement links TRBV7-6 to TRBJ1-2, with D maybe TRBD1 (6 bases). The CDR3 is 14 amino acids. V lost 5 bases, J lost 0 bases, and 10 bases lay in between. Germline CDR1 SGHVS, CDR2 FNYEAQ.